The 15 T cell receptor beta chains below were found in one sample sequenced in a study of blood T cell repertoires in COVID-19. Assay used: immunoSEQ multiplex PCR; TCRdb lists only in-frame clones, some missing. The sample records about 140,000 clones, approximately 83% being singletons. The specimen was peripheral blood. The receptors originated from a human donor in a cohort sampled during active COVID-19.

A single count supports this clone. The CDR3 sequence is CASIGMGGPYNEQFF. The CDR3 DNA reads TGTGCCAGCATAGGTATGGGAGGGCCTTACAATGAGCAGTTCTTC. This chain links TRBV7-9 with TRBJ2-1; 7 nucleotides match TRBD2. The CDR3 totals 15 residues. The germline V gene has CDR1 SEHNR and CDR2 FQNEAQ (reference sequence). The trim removed 7 bases at V and 4 bases at J, leaving 10 bases unmatched.

V is TRBV12-5 and J is TRBJ2-3; D might be TRBD2 (6 bases). The germline V gene has CDR1 LGHNT and CDR2 FRNRAP. CDR3 length: 14 residues. V lost 0 bases, J lost 7 bases, and 11 bases lay in between. As DNA, the CDR3 is TGTGCTAGTGGTTTGGTACGGGGGAGTAATACGCAGTATTTT. Amino acid sequence: CASGLVRGSNTQYF.

The chain is built from TRBV11-1 and TRBJ2-5; TRBD2 matches at 7 bases. J gave up 1 base and V 6 bases, and 8 bases lay outside the gene matches. This CDR3 contains 15 residues. Germline assignment: CDR1 SGHAT and CDR2 FQDESV (reference sequence). The CDR3 spells CASSWPSGLQETQYF. The CDR3 DNA reads as TGTGCCAGCAGTTGGCCTAGCGGCCTCCAAGAGACCCAGTACTTC. Complete variable domain (other parts from reference TRBV11-1 and TRBJ2-5): EAEVAQSPRYKITEKSQAVAFWCDPISGHATLYWYRQILGQGPELLVQFQDESVVDDSQLPKDRFSAERLKGVDSTLKIQPAELGDSAMYLCASSWPSGLQETQYFGPGTRLLVL.

About this clone itself: The sample has other DNA sequences that encode this CDR3 too. The genes are TRBV18 and TRBJ1-2; D may be TRBD1 (6 bases). V shed 2 bases and J shed 2 bases, with 6 bases lying between them. CDR1 and CDR2 from the germline V gene are KGHSH and LQKENI. This CDR3 comprises 13 residues. The CDR3 DNA sequence: TGTGCCAGCTCACCAGGACAGAACTATGGCTACACCTTC. Translating gives CASSPGQNYGYTF.

V and J are TRBV12-3 or TRBV12-4 and TRBJ1-2, with no clear D. V lost 5 bases and J 6 bases, leaving 10 bases between the germline ends. The CDR3 is 12 amino acids. CDR3 sequence: CASSPRLNGYTF. Here the CDR3 DNA reads TGTGCCAGCAGTCCCCGACTTAATGGCTACACCTTC.

The chain combines TRBV20-1 with TRBJ2-3; no reliable D call. Trimming cost V 6 bases and J 4 bases, with 8 bases left between them. This CDR3 is 11 amino acids long. CDR1 and CDR2 from the germline V gene are DFQATT and SNEGSKA (reference sequence). CDR3 sequence reads: CSALSADTQYF. Here the CDR3 DNA reads TGCAGTGCCCTCTCGGCAGATACGCAGTATTTT.

The chain links TRBV3-1 (or the pseudogene TRBV3-2) to TRBJ2-7; D is possibly TRBD1 (5 bases). V shed 1 base and J shed 1 base, with 14 bases lying between them. This CDR3 has 16 amino acids. Germline CDR1 reads LGHDT; CDR2 reads YNNKEL (reference sequence). In DNA form, the CDR3 reads TGTGCCAGCAGCCAAGGCAGCCCAGGGAATTCCTACGAGCAGTACTTC. Amino acid sequence: CASSQGSPGNSYEQYF.

This clone was counted a single time. This chain joins TRBV3-1 (or the pseudogene TRBV3-2) and TRBJ1-2; D is unresolved. The V and J ends lost 0 bases and 7 bases respectively, with 12 bases between them. The CDR3 runs 14 residues. Per the germline V gene, CDR1 is LGHDT and CDR2 is YNNKEL (reference sequence). CDR3 sequence: CASSQDRQAGGYTF. The CDR3 region has the DNA TGTGCCAGCAGCCAAGATCGCCAGGCGGGTGGCTACACCTTC.

V usage is TRBV5-1 and J usage is TRBJ1-6; a weak D match, TRBD1 (5 bases). The germline CDR1 and CDR2 sequences are SGHRS and YFSETQ. The CDR3 sequence is 14 residues long. V was clipped by 6 bases and J by 7 bases, with 14 bases between them. The CDR3 DNA follows: TGCGCCAGCACCAACGGGGGAAGGAATTCACCCCTCCACTTT. Protein: CASTNGGRNSPLHF.

This chain links TRBV30 with TRBJ1-2; D may be TRBD1 (5 bases). The V end lost 2 bases, the J end lost 8 bases, and 18 bases lay between the germline ends. Germline values: CDR1 GTSNPN, CDR2 SVGIG (reference sequence). The CDR3 covers 14 residues. In nucleotides, the CDR3 is TGTGCCTGGAGTCAAACCCGCAGGGATTACGGCTACACCTTC. It codes for CAWSQTRRDYGYTF. Variable domain in full (rest from reference TRBV30 and TRBJ1-2): SQTIHQWPATLVQPVGSPLSLECTVEGTSNPNLYWYRQAAGRGLQLLFYSVGIGQISSEVPQNLSASRPQDRQFILSSKKLLLSDSGFYLCAWSQTRRDYGYTFGSGTRLTVV.

The J gene is TRBJ2-7, the V gene TRBV3-1 (or the pseudogene TRBV3-2), with a tentative D call TRBD2 (5 bases). CDR1 LGHDT and CDR2 YNNKEL come from the germline V gene (reference sequence). The CDR3 contains 14 residues. V lost 0 bases to trimming and J lost 7 bases, with 13 bases between them. This CDR3 reads CASSQDLGQREQYF. The DNA of the CDR3 is TGTGCCAGCAGCCAAGATCTGGGTCAGCGGGAGCAGTACTTC.

In the case of this clone: Other nucleotide sequences from this sample produce the same CDR3. This rearrangement joins TRBV10-3 to TRBJ1-2; D gene ambiguous. In germline, CDR1 is ENHRY, CDR2 SYGVKD. CDR3 length: 13 residues. V was cut by 3 bases and J by 2 bases, with 7 bases left in between. CDR3: CAISEQTNYGYTF. Written as DNA, the CDR3 is TGTGCCATCAGTGAACAGACGAACTATGGCTACACCTTC.

The gene calls are TRBV5-1 and TRBJ1-1, with D hard to call. The CDR3 has 11 amino acids. Trimming took 6 bases from V and 11 from J, leaving 14 bases between them. CDR1 SGHRS and CDR2 YFSETQ come from the germline V gene. Here the CDR3 reads CASTGEDLAFF. For the CDR3, the DNA is TGCGCCAGCACCGGGGAGGATTTGGCTTTCTTT.

The chain combines TRBV7-9 with TRBJ1-2, with D unresolved. Germline values: CDR1 SEHNR, CDR2 FQNEAQ (reference sequence). The CDR3 runs to 14 residues. V lost 0 bases, J lost 4 bases, and 9 bases lay in between. Here the CDR3 reads CASSLAGRSYGYTF. DNA for the CDR3: TGTGCCAGCAGCTTAGCCGGGAGATCCTATGGCTACACCTTC.

In its sample, this clone was seen once. The CDR3 loop is CASSYELGQLQETQYF. DNA of the CDR3: TGTGCCAGCAGTTACGAACTGGGACAACTCCAAGAGACCCAGTACTTC. The V and J genes are TRBV6-5 and TRBJ2-5, with D possibly matching TRBD1 (6 bases). The germline CDR1 and CDR2 sequences are MNHEY and SVGAGI. V was shortened by 2 bases and J by 1 base, with 14 bases between the two germline ends. The CDR3 has 16 amino acids.